This T cell receptor (beta chain) was captured by sequencing in a study of CD8 T cells in ankylosing spondylitis. CDR1 is SQVTM and CDR2 is ANQGSEA in the germline V gene. CDR3 length: 14 amino acids. V lost 0 bases and J lost 2, with 10 bases in between. MiXCR, run by TCRdb on the 5' RACE reads, gives a single entry per CDR3 protein. The sample lists approximately 260,000 distinct CDR3 sequences, roughly 18% occurring once. The sample consisted of blood, either unsorted or a sorted T cell fraction (not recorded which). The TCR comes from a male donor with ankylosing spondylitis or in good health (not recorded which). The rearrangement joins TRBV29-1 to TRBJ2-5, with D hard to call. Here the CDR3 DNA reads TGCAGCGTTGAAGAGGCCATAGAACAAGAGACCCAGTACTTC. It translates to CSVEEAIEQETQYF.